This is a list of T cell receptor beta chains from one sample in a study of T-cell memory formation after mild COVID-19. TCRdb ran MiXCR on the 5' RACE reads and lists one entry per CDR3 protein. The sample gives 300,000 to 400,000 distinct CDR3 sequences, about 21% of which show up once; roughly an eighth is in the top ten. Input material: PBMCs or a T cell subset sorted from them (not recorded which). The receptors here all came from an adult woman who had mild COVID-19 (a few samples of this study predate the infection). Cell type and time point are not known. Both conserved end residues are part of each CDR3. Each record gives: clone size, J gene, D gene, V gene, CDR3 DNA, CDR3 protein. A D gene is named only where the DNA matches it firmly. A clone size is listed for some rows: how often the clone was seen (once, few, many), or a class if it is expanded.

clone_size: once; j_call: TRBJ1-6; d_call: -; v_call: TRBV9; cdr3_nt: TGTGCCAGCAGCGTAGCGGCAGGCGGGAATAATTCACCCCTCCACTTT; cdr3_aa: CASSVAAGGNNSPLHF
clone_size: many; j_call: TRBJ1-3; d_call: -; v_call: TRBV12-3/TRBV12-4; cdr3_nt: TGTGCCAGCAACCCCGGGACTTCCCGTGGAAACACCATATATTTT; cdr3_aa: CASNPGTSRGNTIYF
clone_size: -; j_call: TRBJ1-1; d_call: -; v_call: TRBV6-6; cdr3_nt: TGTGCCAGCAGTACCGGAGGGACGGGGAACACTGAAGCTTTCTTT; cdr3_aa: CASSTGGTGNTEAFF
clone_size: -; j_call: TRBJ2-3; d_call: -; v_call: TRBV18; cdr3_nt: TGTGCCAGCTCACCACCGGGGGCGGAAAGCACAGATACGCAGTATTTT; cdr3_aa: CASSPPGAESTDTQYF
clone_size: few; j_call: TRBJ2-3; d_call: TRBD2; v_call: TRBV24-1; cdr3_nt: TGTGCCACCAGTGACCCCGCGGGGGAGGCTAGGAGCACAGATACGCAGTATTTT; cdr3_aa: CATSDPAGEARSTDTQYF
clone_size: -; j_call: TRBJ2-3; d_call: -; v_call: TRBV3-1; cdr3_nt: TGTGCCAGCAGCCAAGAGGCTAACCCCCCGGATACGCAGTATTTT; cdr3_aa: CASSQEANPPDTQYF
clone_size: -; j_call: TRBJ2-7; d_call: TRBD1; v_call: TRBV6-5; cdr3_nt: TGTGCCAGCAGGACGGACAGGGCATCCTACGAGCAGTACTTC; cdr3_aa: CASRTDRASYEQYF
clone_size: few; j_call: TRBJ1-5; d_call: -; v_call: TRBV6-6; cdr3_nt: TGTGCCAGCAGTTACTCGACGGTTGGCACAGTAAGCAATCAGCCCCAGCATTTT; cdr3_aa: CASSYSTVGTVSNQPQHF
clone_size: -; j_call: TRBJ1-5; d_call: -; v_call: TRBV12-3/TRBV12-4; cdr3_nt: TGTGCCAGCAGTTTTACCTGGGGTAAGGGCAATCAGCCCCAGCATTTT; cdr3_aa: CASSFTWGKGNQPQHF
clone_size: -; j_call: TRBJ1-1; d_call: -; v_call: TRBV7-3; cdr3_nt: TGTGCCAGCAGCTCCTACACAGGTACTGAAGCTTTCTTT; cdr3_aa: CASSSYTGTEAFF
clone_size: few; j_call: TRBJ1-2; d_call: -; v_call: TRBV18; cdr3_nt: TGTGCCAGCTCATCCGAAAGGGTAGCATCTGGCTACACCTTC; cdr3_aa: CASSSERVASGYTF
clone_size: few; j_call: TRBJ1-1; d_call: TRBD1; v_call: TRBV7-9; cdr3_nt: TGTGCCAGCAGCCCCAGACAGGGTGAAGCTTTCTTT; cdr3_aa: CASSPRQGEAFF
clone_size: few; j_call: TRBJ1-5; d_call: TRBD1; v_call: TRBV29-1; cdr3_nt: TGCAGCGTTGGGACAGGCTACAATCAGCCCCAGCATTTT; cdr3_aa: CSVGTGYNQPQHF
clone_size: -; j_call: TRBJ2-1; d_call: -; v_call: TRBV20-1; cdr3_nt: TGCAGTGCTAGAGTAGCTACGGGCTATGAGCAGTTCTTC; cdr3_aa: CSARVATGYEQFF
clone_size: -; j_call: TRBJ2-7; d_call: -; v_call: TRBV19; cdr3_nt: TGTGCCAGTAGCCGGACAGCGCGCGAGCAGTACTTC; cdr3_aa: CASSRTAREQYF
clone_size: many; j_call: TRBJ2-7; d_call: TRBD1; v_call: TRBV7-2; cdr3_nt: TGTGCCAGCAGCACCCACCCCAGGGGGTCAACCTACGAGCAGTACTTC; cdr3_aa: CASSTHPRGSTYEQYF
clone_size: -; j_call: TRBJ2-2; d_call: TRBD1; v_call: TRBV12-3/TRBV12-4; cdr3_nt: TGTGCCAGCAGTTTATTAGGCCAGGGGGCGTGGACCGGGGAGCTGTTTTTT; cdr3_aa: CASSLLGQGAWTGELFF
clone_size: few; j_call: TRBJ1-2; d_call: TRBD1; v_call: TRBV5-1; cdr3_nt: TGCGCCAGCAGCTGGACAGGGGGAGACTATGGCTACACCTTC; cdr3_aa: CASSWTGGDYGYTF
clone_size: few; j_call: TRBJ2-5; d_call: TRBD2; v_call: TRBV7-2; cdr3_nt: TGTGCCAGCAGCCCCCGGGGAGGCGGGGGGTACCAAGAGACCCAGTACTTC; cdr3_aa: CASSPRGGGGYQETQYF
clone_size: -; j_call: TRBJ1-5; d_call: TRBD1; v_call: TRBV6-5; cdr3_nt: TGTGCCAGCAGGGAGACAGGGGCTCTACATACGCAGCATTTT; cdr3_aa: CASRETGALHTQHF
clone_size: many; j_call: TRBJ1-6; d_call: -; v_call: TRBV4-1; cdr3_nt: TGCGCCAGCAGCCAAGATCGTGCGGGGCGAACACCCCTCCACTTT; cdr3_aa: CASSQDRAGRTPLHF
clone_size: -; j_call: TRBJ1-2; d_call: -; v_call: TRBV20-1; cdr3_nt: TGCAGTGCCCGCCGAACTAACTATGGCTACACCTTC; cdr3_aa: CSARRTNYGYTF
clone_size: many; j_call: TRBJ2-7; d_call: TRBD1; v_call: TRBV7-6; cdr3_nt: TGTGCCAGCAGCTTTCACCGGGACAGGCGCTCCTACGAGCAGTACTTC; cdr3_aa: CASSFHRDRRSYEQYF
clone_size: few; j_call: TRBJ2-1; d_call: TRBD2; v_call: TRBV7-9; cdr3_nt: TGTGCCAGCAGCAATACTTACCAGCGGGGGGACAATGAGCAGTTCTTC; cdr3_aa: CASSNTYQRGDNEQFF
clone_size: -; j_call: TRBJ2-3; d_call: -; v_call: TRBV15; cdr3_nt: TGTGCCACCAGCGTCGGACTGGTTAGCACAGATACGCAGTATTTT; cdr3_aa: CATSVGLVSTDTQYF
clone_size: many; j_call: TRBJ2-1; d_call: TRBD2; v_call: TRBV29-1; cdr3_nt: TGCAGCGTGAGAGCGGGGGGGCTCAATGAGCAGTTCTTC; cdr3_aa: CSVRAGGLNEQFF
clone_size: few; j_call: TRBJ1-2; d_call: -; v_call: TRBV5-1; cdr3_nt: TGCGCCAGCAGCTTGGAGGGTTTAAGCGGATCCTATGGCTACACCTTC; cdr3_aa: CASSLEGLSGSYGYTF
clone_size: -; j_call: TRBJ2-5; d_call: -; v_call: TRBV7-9; cdr3_nt: TGTGCCAGCAGCCCCCCGTTGGAGGGAAGGTGGACCCAGTACTTC; cdr3_aa: CASSPPLEGRWTQYF
clone_size: few; j_call: TRBJ1-2; d_call: -; v_call: TRBV3-1; cdr3_nt: TGTGCCAGCAGCCAAGATATAAAGGACTATGGCTACACCTTC; cdr3_aa: CASSQDIKDYGYTF
clone_size: -; j_call: TRBJ2-4; d_call: -; v_call: TRBV25-1; cdr3_nt: TGTGCCAGCAGTGAGTCAGCGGAAAACATTCAGTACTTC; cdr3_aa: CASSESAENIQYF
clone_size: -; j_call: TRBJ1-1; d_call: -; v_call: TRBV12-3/TRBV12-4; cdr3_nt: TGTGCCAGCAGTTTAACCCGGAGGAACACTGAAGCTTTCTTT; cdr3_aa: CASSLTRRNTEAFF
clone_size: many; j_call: TRBJ2-5; d_call: -; v_call: TRBV5-1; cdr3_nt: TGCGCCAGCAGCTATCTAAAGACGGAGACCCAGTACTTC; cdr3_aa: CASSYLKTETQYF
clone_size: -; j_call: TRBJ2-1; d_call: -; v_call: TRBV24-1; cdr3_nt: TGTGCCACCAGTGATAGTTGGGGCAATGAGCAGTTCTTC; cdr3_aa: CATSDSWGNEQFF
clone_size: few; j_call: TRBJ1-1; d_call: -; v_call: TRBV7-2; cdr3_nt: TGTGCCAGCAGCCCCAATTACCCGTGGGAAGATCACGCGGACACTGAAGCTTTCTTT; cdr3_aa: CASSPNYPWEDHADTEAFF
clone_size: few; j_call: TRBJ2-3; d_call: TRBD1; v_call: TRBV7-3; cdr3_nt: TGTGCCAGCAGCTTTGGGGACAGGGCCACAGATACGCAGTATTTT; cdr3_aa: CASSFGDRATDTQYF
clone_size: few; j_call: TRBJ2-1; d_call: TRBD2; v_call: TRBV12-3/TRBV12-4; cdr3_nt: TGTGCCAGCAGCTACCTGGGACTAGCGGCCAATGAGCAGTTCTTC; cdr3_aa: CASSYLGLAANEQFF
clone_size: -; j_call: TRBJ2-3; d_call: TRBD2; v_call: TRBV2; cdr3_nt: TGTGCCAGCAGTGAAGGCCAGCGGGGGCGCACAGATACGCAGTATTTT; cdr3_aa: CASSEGQRGRTDTQYF
clone_size: few; j_call: TRBJ2-1; d_call: -; v_call: TRBV3-1; cdr3_nt: TGTGCCAGCAGCCCCCTCCCCGAGAGGGGGGTACGGAATGAGCAGTTCTTC; cdr3_aa: CASSPLPERGVRNEQFF
clone_size: -; j_call: TRBJ2-7; d_call: -; v_call: TRBV29-1; cdr3_nt: TGCAGCGTTGAATTATTGGCCGGAGTATACGAGCAGTACTTC; cdr3_aa: CSVELLAGVYEQYF
clone_size: few; j_call: TRBJ2-2; d_call: -; v_call: TRBV20-1; cdr3_nt: TGCAGTGCTAGAGATCGTTCGAGAGGGGAGCTGTTTTTT; cdr3_aa: CSARDRSRGELFF
clone_size: -; j_call: TRBJ2-5; d_call: TRBD1; v_call: TRBV5-1; cdr3_nt: TGCGCCAGCAGCTTCCAAGGGGGCACGACCCAAGAGACCCAGTACTTC; cdr3_aa: CASSFQGGTTQETQYF
clone_size: few; j_call: TRBJ1-2; d_call: -; v_call: TRBV13; cdr3_nt: TGTGCCAGCAGCCTGACGAAGGCAGGCTTCTATGGCTACACCTTC; cdr3_aa: CASSLTKAGFYGYTF
clone_size: -; j_call: TRBJ2-3; d_call: -; v_call: TRBV2; cdr3_nt: TGTGCCACCAATTCAGGAGGCGGCACAGATACGCAGTATTTT; cdr3_aa: CATNSGGGTDTQYF
clone_size: -; j_call: TRBJ1-1; d_call: -; v_call: TRBV15; cdr3_nt: TGTGCCACCAGCAGCCGCGGTTTCACTGAAGCTTTCTTT; cdr3_aa: CATSSRGFTEAFF
clone_size: few; j_call: TRBJ1-5; d_call: TRBD1; v_call: TRBV20-1; cdr3_nt: TGCAGTGCTAGCCCAGGGGGCTTGGCTGATCAGCCCCAGCATTTT; cdr3_aa: CSASPGGLADQPQHF
clone_size: -; j_call: TRBJ2-7; d_call: TRBD1; v_call: TRBV20-1; cdr3_nt: TGCAGTGCTAGAGAACGAGACAGGGCCTACGAGCAGTACTTC; cdr3_aa: CSARERDRAYEQYF
clone_size: few; j_call: TRBJ2-7; d_call: TRBD1; v_call: TRBV11-2; cdr3_nt: TGTGCCAGCAGCTTTTCCGGGACAGGAACTTCCTACGAGCAGTACTTC; cdr3_aa: CASSFSGTGTSYEQYF
clone_size: -; j_call: TRBJ2-1; d_call: -; v_call: TRBV24-1; cdr3_nt: TGTGCCACCAGTGATCCCCGCAGAAAGGGGCCCTACAATGAGCAGTTCTTC; cdr3_aa: CATSDPRRKGPYNEQFF
clone_size: -; j_call: TRBJ1-6; d_call: TRBD1; v_call: TRBV25-1; cdr3_nt: TGTGCCAGCAGGAGGGGGCGAAATTCACCCCTCCACTTT; cdr3_aa: CASRRGRNSPLHF
clone_size: many; j_call: TRBJ1-4; d_call: -; v_call: TRBV5-1; cdr3_nt: TGCGCCAGCAGCTTGGGGCATGGCTCTGAAAAACTGTTTTTT; cdr3_aa: CASSLGHGSEKLFF
clone_size: -; j_call: TRBJ1-3; d_call: -; v_call: TRBV4-2; cdr3_nt: TGTGCCACCGCTTTGGACCGGACGTCTGGAAACACCATATATTTT; cdr3_aa: CATALDRTSGNTIYF
clone_size: few; j_call: TRBJ1-2; d_call: -; v_call: TRBV6-5; cdr3_nt: TGTGCCAGCGGCCGGACAGAGCGTGGCTACACCTTC; cdr3_aa: CASGRTERGYTF
clone_size: -; j_call: TRBJ2-5; d_call: -; v_call: TRBV4-3; cdr3_nt: TGCGCCAGCAGCCAAGATTATGGGTATACAGAGACCCAGTACTTC; cdr3_aa: CASSQDYGYTETQYF
clone_size: -; j_call: TRBJ1-1; d_call: TRBD1; v_call: TRBV15; cdr3_nt: TGTGCCACCAACCCGGACAGGACCACCGAAGCTTTCTTT; cdr3_aa: CATNPDRTTEAFF
clone_size: -; j_call: TRBJ1-1; d_call: -; v_call: TRBV19; cdr3_nt: TGTGCCAGTAGTATCACACGACAGACCGGGAAGACTGAAGCTTTCTTT; cdr3_aa: CASSITRQTGKTEAFF
clone_size: -; j_call: TRBJ2-5; d_call: -; v_call: TRBV11-2; cdr3_nt: TGTGCCAGCAGCTCCGGGCACAGGGAGCGAGAGACCCAGTACTTC; cdr3_aa: CASSSGHRERETQYF
clone_size: -; j_call: TRBJ2-1; d_call: -; v_call: TRBV3-1; cdr3_nt: TGTGCCAGCAGCCAAGTAATGCAGACGGATGAGCAGTTCTTC; cdr3_aa: CASSQVMQTDEQFF
clone_size: few; j_call: TRBJ1-2; d_call: TRBD1; v_call: TRBV19; cdr3_nt: TGTGCCAGTAGCCAACAGGGGACTGGCTACACCTTC; cdr3_aa: CASSQQGTGYTF